This T cell receptor (beta chain) derives from a study of neurological immune-mediated disorders. TCRdb re-called the 5' RACE reads through MiXCR, storing one row per CDR3 protein. The table has more than 13,000 distinct CDR3 sequences, about 10% seen once. This clonotype was recorded at least ten times. Trimming took 7 bases from V and 4 from J; bases not matched to a gene: 3. The length of the CDR3 is 14 residues. CDR1 MNHEY and CDR2 SVGAGI come from the germline V gene. The chain couples TRBV6-5 to TRBJ1-6; 8 nucleotides align to TRBD1. The sequenced material came from PBMCs. This TCR derives from a woman aged 35 to 49 in good health. The CDR3 DNA sequence: TGTGCCAGCACCACAGGGGGGTATAATTCACCCCTCCACTTT. Translating gives CASTTGGYNSPLHF.